The clone carrying this T cell receptor beta chain was observed a handful of times. Its antigen is not known. All patients reached thyroid surgery having received no treatment beforehand. Germline V CDR1 and CDR2: SEHNR, FQNEAQ (reference sequence). Trimming left V 5 bases short and J 5 bases short, with 6 bases between. This CDR3 is built from 11 residues. These data are taken from a study of metastatic and nonmetastatic thyroid tumors. Study-level background: The study looked at repertoires side by side in blood and in tumor or nodule tissue from malignant and benign thyroid patients. Study conclusions and caveats: It was reported that TCR beta diversity was significantly higher in malignant thyroid tumors than benign nodules, in blood and tumor.

Original methodology: Differences in CDR3 between clinicopathological groups were drawn on to build a classifier intended to discriminate distant-metastatic papillary thyroid cancer patients. TCRdb reanalyzed the PCR reads via MiXCR. The V and J calls come from TCRdb's annotation, not from the publication. The data show 30,000 to 45,000 clones, roughly a fifth seen once. The chain employs TRBV7-9 and TRBJ1-1; D is unresolved. The source is a female donor with papillary thyroid cancer or a benign thyroid nodule (not recorded which). Some clones in this sample may be carry-over from other donors' samples. Material: blood. The CDR3 sequence is CASSQATEAFF. The CDR3 bases are TGTGCCAGCAGCCAGGCTACTGAAGCTTTCTTT.